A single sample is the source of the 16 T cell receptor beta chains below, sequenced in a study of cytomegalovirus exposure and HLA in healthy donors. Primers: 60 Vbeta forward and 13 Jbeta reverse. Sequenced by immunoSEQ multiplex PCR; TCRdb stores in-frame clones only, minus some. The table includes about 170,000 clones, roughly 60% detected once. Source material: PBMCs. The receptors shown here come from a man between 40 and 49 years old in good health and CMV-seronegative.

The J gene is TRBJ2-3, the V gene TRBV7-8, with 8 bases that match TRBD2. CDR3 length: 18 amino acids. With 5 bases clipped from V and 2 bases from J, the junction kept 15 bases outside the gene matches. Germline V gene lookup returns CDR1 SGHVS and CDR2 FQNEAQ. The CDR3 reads CASSPRRAGGKPTDTQYF. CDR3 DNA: TGTGCCAGCAGCCCACGGCGCGCGGGAGGCAAACCCACAGATACGCAGTATTTT. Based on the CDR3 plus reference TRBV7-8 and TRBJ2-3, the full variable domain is GAGVSQSPRYKVAKRGQDVALRCDPISGHVSLFWYQQALGQGPEFLTYFQNEAQLDKSGLPSDRFFAERPEGSVSTLKIQRTQQEDSAVYLCASSPRRAGGKPTDTQYFGPGTRLTVL.

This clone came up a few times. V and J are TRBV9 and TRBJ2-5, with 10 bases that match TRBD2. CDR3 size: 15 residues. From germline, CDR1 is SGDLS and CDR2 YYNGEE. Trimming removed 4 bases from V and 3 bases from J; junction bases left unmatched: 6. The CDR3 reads CASSPLGLAEETQYF. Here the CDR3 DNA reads TGTGCCAGCAGCCCCTTAGGACTAGCGGAAGAGACCCAGTACTTC.

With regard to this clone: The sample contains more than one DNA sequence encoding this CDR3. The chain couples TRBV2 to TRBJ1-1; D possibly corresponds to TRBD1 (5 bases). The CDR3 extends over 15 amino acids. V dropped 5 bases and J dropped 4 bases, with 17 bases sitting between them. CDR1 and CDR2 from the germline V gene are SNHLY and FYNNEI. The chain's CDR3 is CASSRPGIARTEAFF. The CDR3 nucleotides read TGTGCCAGCAGTCGTCCAGGGATCGCCCGCACTGAAGCTTTCTTT.

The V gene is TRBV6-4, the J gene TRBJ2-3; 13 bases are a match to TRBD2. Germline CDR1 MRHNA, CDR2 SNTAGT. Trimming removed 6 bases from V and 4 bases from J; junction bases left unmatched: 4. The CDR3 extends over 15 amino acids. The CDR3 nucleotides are TGTGCCAGCAGCCTCGGGACTAGCGGGGCAGATACGCAGTATTTT. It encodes CASSLGTSGADTQYF.

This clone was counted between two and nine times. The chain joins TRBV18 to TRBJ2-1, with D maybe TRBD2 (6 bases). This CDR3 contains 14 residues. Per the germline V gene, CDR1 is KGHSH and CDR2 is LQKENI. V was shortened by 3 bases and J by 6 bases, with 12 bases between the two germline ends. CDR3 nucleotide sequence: TGTGCCAGCTCACCCCCCGGAGGGATCAATGAGCAGTTCTTC. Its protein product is CASSPPGGINEQFF.

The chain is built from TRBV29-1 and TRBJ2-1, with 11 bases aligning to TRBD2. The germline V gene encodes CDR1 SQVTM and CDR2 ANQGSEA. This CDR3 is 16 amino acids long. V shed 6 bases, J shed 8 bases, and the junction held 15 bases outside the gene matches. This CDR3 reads CSVLLSASGRWDEQFF. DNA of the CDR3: TGCAGCGTGCTTCTTAGCGCTAGCGGGAGGTGGGATGAGCAGTTCTTC.

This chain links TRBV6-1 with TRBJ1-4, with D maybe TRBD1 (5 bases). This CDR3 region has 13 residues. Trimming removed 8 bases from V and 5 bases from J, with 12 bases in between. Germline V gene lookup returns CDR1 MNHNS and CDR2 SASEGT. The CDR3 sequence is CASSGGGNEKLFF. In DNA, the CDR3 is TGTGCCAGCTCGGGGGGGGGAAATGAAAAACTGTTTTTT.

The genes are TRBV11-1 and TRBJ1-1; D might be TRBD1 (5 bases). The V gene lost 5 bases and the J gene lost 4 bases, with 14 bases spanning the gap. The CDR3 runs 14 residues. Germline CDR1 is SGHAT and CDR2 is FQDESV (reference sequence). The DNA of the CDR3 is TGTGCCAGCAGCCTCCAGGGTTCGGGCACTGAAGCTTTCTTT. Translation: CASSLQGSGTEAFF.

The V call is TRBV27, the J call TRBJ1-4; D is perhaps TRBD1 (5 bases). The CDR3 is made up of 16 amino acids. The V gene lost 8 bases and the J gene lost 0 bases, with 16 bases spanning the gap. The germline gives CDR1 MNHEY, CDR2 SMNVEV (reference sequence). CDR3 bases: TGTGCCAGCCAAGATCTTAAGGGGACAACTAATGAAAAACTGTTTTTT. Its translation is CASQDLKGTTNEKLFF.

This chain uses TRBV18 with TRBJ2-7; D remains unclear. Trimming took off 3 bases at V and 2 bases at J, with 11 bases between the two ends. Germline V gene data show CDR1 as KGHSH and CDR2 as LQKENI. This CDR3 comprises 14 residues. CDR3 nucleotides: TGTGCCAGCTCACCCGGCGACACAGCCTACGAGCAGTACTTC. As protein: CASSPGDTAYEQYF.

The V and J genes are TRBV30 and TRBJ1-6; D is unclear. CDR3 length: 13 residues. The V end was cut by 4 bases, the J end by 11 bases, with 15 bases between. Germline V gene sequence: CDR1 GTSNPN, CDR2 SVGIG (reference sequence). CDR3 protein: CAWNPSDSAPLHF. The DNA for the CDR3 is TGTGCCTGGAACCCAAGCGACTCCGCACCCCTCCACTTT.

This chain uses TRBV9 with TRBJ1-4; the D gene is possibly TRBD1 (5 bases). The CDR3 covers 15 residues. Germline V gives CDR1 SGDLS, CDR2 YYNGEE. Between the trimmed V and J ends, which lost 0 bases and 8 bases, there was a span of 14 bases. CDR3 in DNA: TGTGCCAGCAGCGTAGGGGGGGGGTCGGGGGAAAAACTGTTTTTT. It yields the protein CASSVGGGSGEKLFF.

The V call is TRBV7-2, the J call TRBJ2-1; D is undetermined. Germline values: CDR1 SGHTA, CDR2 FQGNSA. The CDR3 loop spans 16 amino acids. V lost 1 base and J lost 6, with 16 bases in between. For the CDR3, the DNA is TGTGCCAGCAGCTTAGTTGTGTCGCGCTTCGTCAATGAGCAGTTCTTC. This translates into CASSLVVSRFVNEQFF. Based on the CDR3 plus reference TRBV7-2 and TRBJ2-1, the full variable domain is GAGVSQSPSNKVTEKGKDVELRCDPISGHTALYWYRQSLGQGLEFLIYFQGNSAPDKSGLPSDRFSAERTGGSVSTLTIQRTQQEDSAVYLCASSLVVSRFVNEQFFGPGTRLTVL.

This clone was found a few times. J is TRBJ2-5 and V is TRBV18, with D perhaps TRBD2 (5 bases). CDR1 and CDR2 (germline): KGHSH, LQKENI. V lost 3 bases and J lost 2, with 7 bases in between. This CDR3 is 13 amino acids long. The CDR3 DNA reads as TGTGCCAGCTCACCCGGGATACAAGAGACCCAGTACTTC. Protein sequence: CASSPGIQETQYF.

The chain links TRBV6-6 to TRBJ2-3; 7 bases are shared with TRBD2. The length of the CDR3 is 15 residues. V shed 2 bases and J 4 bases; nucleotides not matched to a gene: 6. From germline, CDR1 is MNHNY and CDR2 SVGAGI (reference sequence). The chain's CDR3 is CASSYGSGDADTQYF. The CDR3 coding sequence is TGTGCCAGCAGTTACGGGAGCGGGGATGCAGATACGCAGTATTTT.

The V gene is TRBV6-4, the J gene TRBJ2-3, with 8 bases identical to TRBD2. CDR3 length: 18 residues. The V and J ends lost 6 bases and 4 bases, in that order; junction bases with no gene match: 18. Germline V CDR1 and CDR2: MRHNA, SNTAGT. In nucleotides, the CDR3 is TGTGCCAGCAGCGAGATGGCGAGCGGGGGTCACGGGGCAGATACGCAGTATTTT. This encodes CASSEMASGGHGADTQYF.